Here is one TCR beta chain with its context. Its antigen is unknown. It was with a sample-barcoded 5' primer and a J-beta primer mix that a second PCR of about 6 to 12 cycles was run. Every cDNA was tagged by a template-switch adaptor with 12 random nucleotides. TCRdb re-called the 5' RACE reads through MiXCR, storing one row per CDR3 protein. This table has fewer than 1 million distinct CDR3 sequences, roughly 44% appearing once. The total RNA that was extracted per sample amounted to at least 5.5 micrograms. These data belong to a study of blood T cells in healthy people across ages. Study-wide results and caveats: Expanded clonotype changes were possibly confounded by unknown donor CMV status.

CDR3 length equals 11 residues. V was clipped by 5 bases and J by 8 bases, with 7 bases between them. Germline V lookup: CDR1 MNHEY, CDR2 SVGEGT. This TCR was sampled from a man aged 55 to 69 in good health. Sequences were obtained from blood. V is TRBV6-2 or TRBV6-3 and J is TRBJ2-1, with D unresolved. Written as DNA, the CDR3 is TGTGCCAGCAGTGACCAGGATGAGCAGTTCTTC. Encoded protein: CASSDQDEQFF.